The subject of this entry is one T cell receptor beta chain. These data belong to a study of CD8 T cells in Susac syndrome. Turning to the study itself: The sequenced Susac syndrome patients comprised 5 or 6 with active disease and 8 or 9 in remission. When blood was collected, patients with Susac syndrome were therapy-naive, were taking corticosteroids, or were receiving intravenous immunoglobulin alone.

Random hexamers primed reverse transcription of about 0.45 to 1 ug RNA. MiXCR, applied by TCRdb to the immunoSEQ multiplex PCR reads, yields one record per CDR3 protein. This sample yields approximately 190,000 distinct CDR3 sequences, of which 85% to 95% are seen a single time; around 0.15% belongs to the top ten. Negative isolation was applied to CD8+ and CD4+ T cells, and FACS enrichment was applied to TEMRA cells. CDR1 is KGHSH, CDR2 LQKENI, per germline. V lost 5 bases, J lost 4 bases, and 12 bases lay in between. The CDR3 is made up of 14 amino acids. This chain uses TRBV18 with TRBJ1-5; a possible D gene is TRBD1 (5 bases). This sequence was found in a human donor with Susac syndrome. The sequenced sample was CD8+ T cells from PBMCs. CDR3 region: CASSSGTGNQPQHF. CDR3 DNA sequence: TGTGCCAGCTCATCAGGGACCGGTAATCAGCCCCAGCATTTT.